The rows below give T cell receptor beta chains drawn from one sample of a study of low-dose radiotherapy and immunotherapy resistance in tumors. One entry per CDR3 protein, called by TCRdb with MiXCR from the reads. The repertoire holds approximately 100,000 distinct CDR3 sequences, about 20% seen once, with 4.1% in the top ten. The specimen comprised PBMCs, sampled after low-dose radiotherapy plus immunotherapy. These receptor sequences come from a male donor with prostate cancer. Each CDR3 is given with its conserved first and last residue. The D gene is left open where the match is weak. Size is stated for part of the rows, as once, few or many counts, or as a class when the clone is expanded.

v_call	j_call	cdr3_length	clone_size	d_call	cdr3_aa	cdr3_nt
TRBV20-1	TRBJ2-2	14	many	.	CSARAGKDTGELFF	TGCAGTGCTAGGGCGGGGAAGGACACCGGGGAGCTGTTTTTT
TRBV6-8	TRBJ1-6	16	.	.	CASRHVAVSYNSPLHF	TGTGCCAGCAGGCATGTCGCGGTCTCCTATAATTCACCCCTCCACTTT
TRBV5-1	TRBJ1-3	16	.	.	CASSLSTGLSGNTIYF	TGCGCCAGCAGCTTGAGTACAGGGTTATCTGGAAACACCATATATTTT
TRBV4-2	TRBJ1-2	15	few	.	CASSQPLAGNYGYTF	TGTGCCAGCAGCCAACCCCTGGCAGGAAACTATGGCTACACCTTC
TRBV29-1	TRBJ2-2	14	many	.	CSVDVRSNTGELFF	TGCAGCGTTGATGTCAGGTCGAACACCGGGGAGCTGTTTTTT
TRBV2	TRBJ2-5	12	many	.	CASSEQLETQYF	TGTGCCAGCAGTGAACAGTTGGAGACCCAGTACTTC
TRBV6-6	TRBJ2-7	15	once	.	CASSYSGGTVYEQYF	TGTGCCAGCAGTTACTCAGGGGGAACCGTCTACGAGCAGTACTTC
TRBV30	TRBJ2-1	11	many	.	CAWRGVNEQFF	TGTGCCTGGAGGGGCGTAAATGAGCAGTTCTTC
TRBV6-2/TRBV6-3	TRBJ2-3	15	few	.	CASSYRDTGTDTQYF	TGTGCCAGCAGTTACCGGGACACCGGCACAGATACGCAGTATTTT
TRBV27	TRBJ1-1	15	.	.	CASTPGKGVGTEAFF	TGTGCCAGCACCCCCGGCAAGGGCGTTGGGACTGAAGCTTTCTTT
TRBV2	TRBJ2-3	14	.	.	CASVLTGSTDTQYF	TGTGCCAGCGTTCTCACGGGGAGCACAGATACGCAGTATTTT
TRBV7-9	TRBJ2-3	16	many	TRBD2	CASSPRLAGVPDTQYF	TGTGCCAGCAGCCCGAGACTAGCGGGGGTACCAGATACGCAGTATTTT
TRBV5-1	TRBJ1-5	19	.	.	CASPRPQQNLVESGQPQHF	TGCGCCAGCCCTCGCCCCCAACAGAATCTCGTCGAGTCGGGTCAGCCCCAGCATTTT
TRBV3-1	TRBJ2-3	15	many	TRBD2	CASSSAGGLVDTQYF	TGTGCCAGCAGCTCCGCGGGGGGCTTAGTAGATACGCAGTATTTT
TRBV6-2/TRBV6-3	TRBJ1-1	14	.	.	CASRAGGANTEAFF	TGTGCCAGCCGGGCAGGCGGGGCGAACACTGAAGCTTTCTTT
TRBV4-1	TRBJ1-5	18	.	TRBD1	CASSQEWGTGLGNQPQHF	TGCGCCAGCAGCCAAGAATGGGGGACAGGGTTGGGCAATCAGCCCCAGCATTTT
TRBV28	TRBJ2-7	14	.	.	CASRKETEIYEQYF	TGTGCCAGCCGTAAAGAGACAGAGATTTACGAGCAGTACTTC
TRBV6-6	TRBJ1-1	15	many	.	CASSEAHSLNTEAFF	TGTGCCAGCAGTGAAGCCCACAGCCTGAACACTGAAGCTTTCTTT
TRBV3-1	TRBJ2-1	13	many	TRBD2	CASSGGYVDEQFF	TGTGCCAGCTCGGGGGGATACGTAGATGAGCAGTTCTTC
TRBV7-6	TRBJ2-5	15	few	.	CASSLGRAYQETQYF	TGTGCCAGCAGCCTCGGGCGGGCATACCAAGAGACCCAGTACTTC
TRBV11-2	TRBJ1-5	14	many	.	CASSPSGGIQPQHF	TGTGCCAGCAGTCCCAGCGGGGGCATCCAGCCCCAGCATTTT
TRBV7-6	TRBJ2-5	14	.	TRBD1	CASSSRGTEETQYF	TGTGCCAGCAGCTCACGTGGGACAGAAGAGACCCAGTACTTC
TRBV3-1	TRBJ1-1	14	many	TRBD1	CASSNRGGNTEAFF	TGTGCCAGCAGCAACAGGGGGGGCAACACTGAAGCTTTCTTT
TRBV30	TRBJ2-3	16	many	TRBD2	CAWSVQLAISTDTQYF	TGTGCCTGGAGTGTCCAACTAGCGATTAGCACAGATACGCAGTATTTT
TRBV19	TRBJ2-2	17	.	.	CASSSKQITANTGELFF	TGTGCCAGTAGTAGTAAACAGATTACCGCGAACACCGGGGAGCTGTTTTTT
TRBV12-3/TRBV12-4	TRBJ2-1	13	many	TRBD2	CASTGTRVNEQFF	TGTGCCAGCACCGGGACTAGAGTAAATGAGCAGTTCTTC
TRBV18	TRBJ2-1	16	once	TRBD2	CASSPGWLAGIVEQFF	TGTGCCAGCTCACCGGGTTGGCTAGCGGGAATAGTTGAGCAGTTCTTC
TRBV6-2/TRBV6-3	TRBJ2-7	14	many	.	CASSGEKSSYEQYF	TGTGCCAGCAGTGGGGAAAAGAGCTCCTACGAGCAGTACTTC
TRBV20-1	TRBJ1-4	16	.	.	CSARAQSRERSEKLFF	TGCAGTGCTAGAGCCCAGTCGAGGGAAAGGAGTGAAAAACTGTTTTTT
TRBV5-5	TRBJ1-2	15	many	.	CASSSPAETLYGYTF	TGTGCCAGCAGCTCGCCGGCGGAGACCCTCTATGGCTACACCTTC
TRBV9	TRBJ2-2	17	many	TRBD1	CASSVRAGTGGTGELFF	TGTGCCAGCAGCGTAAGGGCCGGGACAGGGGGCACCGGGGAGCTGTTTTTT
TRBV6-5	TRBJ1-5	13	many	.	CASRAGGNQPQHF	TGTGCCAGCAGGGCGGGGGGAAATCAGCCCCAGCATTTT